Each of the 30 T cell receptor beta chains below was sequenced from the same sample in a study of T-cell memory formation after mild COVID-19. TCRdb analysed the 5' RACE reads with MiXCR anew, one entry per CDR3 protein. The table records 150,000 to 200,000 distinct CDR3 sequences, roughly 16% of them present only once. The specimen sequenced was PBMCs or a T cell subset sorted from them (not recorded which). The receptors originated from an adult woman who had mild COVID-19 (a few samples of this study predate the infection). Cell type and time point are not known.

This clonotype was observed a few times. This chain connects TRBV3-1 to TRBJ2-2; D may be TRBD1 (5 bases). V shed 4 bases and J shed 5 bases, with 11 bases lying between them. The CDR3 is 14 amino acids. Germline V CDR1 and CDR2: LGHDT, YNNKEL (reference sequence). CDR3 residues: CASSPAGITGELFF. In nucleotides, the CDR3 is TGTGCCAGCAGCCCGGCAGGGATTACCGGGGAGCTGTTTTTT.

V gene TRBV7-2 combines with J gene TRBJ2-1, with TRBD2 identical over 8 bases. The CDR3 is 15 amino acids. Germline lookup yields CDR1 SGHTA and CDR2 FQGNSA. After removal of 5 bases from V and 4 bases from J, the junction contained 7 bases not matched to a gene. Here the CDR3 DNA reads TGTGCCAGCAGCGAGTTAGCGGGGTTGTACAATGAGCAGTTCTTC. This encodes CASSELAGLYNEQFF.

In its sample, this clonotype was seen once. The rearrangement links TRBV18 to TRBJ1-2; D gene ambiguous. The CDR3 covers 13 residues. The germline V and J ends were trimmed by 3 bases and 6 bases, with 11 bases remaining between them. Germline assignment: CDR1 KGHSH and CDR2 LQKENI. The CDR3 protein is CASSPSFGDGYTF. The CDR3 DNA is TGTGCCAGCTCACCCTCCTTTGGAGATGGCTACACCTTC.

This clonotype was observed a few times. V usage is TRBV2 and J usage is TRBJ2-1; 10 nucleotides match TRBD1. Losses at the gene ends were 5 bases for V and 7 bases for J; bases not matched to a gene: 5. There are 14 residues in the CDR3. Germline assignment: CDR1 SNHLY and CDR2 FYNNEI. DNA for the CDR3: TGTGCCAGCAGTAGGACAGGGGGAAGAAATGAGCAGTTCTTC. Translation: CASSRTGGRNEQFF.

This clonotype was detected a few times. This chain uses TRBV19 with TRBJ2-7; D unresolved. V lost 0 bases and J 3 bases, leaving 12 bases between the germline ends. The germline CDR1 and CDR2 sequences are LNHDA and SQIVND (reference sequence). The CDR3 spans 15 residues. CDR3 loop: CASSIDAKVGYEQYF. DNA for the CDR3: TGTGCCAGTAGTATAGATGCAAAGGTTGGCTACGAGCAGTACTTC.

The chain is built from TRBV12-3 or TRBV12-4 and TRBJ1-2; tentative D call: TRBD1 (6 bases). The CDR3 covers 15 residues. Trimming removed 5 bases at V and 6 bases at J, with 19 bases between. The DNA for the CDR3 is TGTGCCAGCAGTCCGACCCGACAGGAGGGAGATGGCTACACCTTC. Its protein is CASSPTRQEGDGYTF.

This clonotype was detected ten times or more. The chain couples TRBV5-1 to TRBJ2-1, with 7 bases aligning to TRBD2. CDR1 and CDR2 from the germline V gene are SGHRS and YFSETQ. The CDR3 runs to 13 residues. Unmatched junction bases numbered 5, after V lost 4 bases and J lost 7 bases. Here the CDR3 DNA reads TGCGCCAGCAGCCAGGGACTACTGAATGAGCAGTTCTTC. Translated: CASSQGLLNEQFF. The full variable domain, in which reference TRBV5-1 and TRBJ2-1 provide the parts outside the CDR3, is KAGVTQTPRYLIKTRGQQVTLSCSPISGHRSVSWYQQTPGQGLQFLFEYFSETQRNKGNFPGRFSGRQFSNSRSEMNVSTLELGDSALYLCASSQGLLNEQFFGPGTRLTVL.

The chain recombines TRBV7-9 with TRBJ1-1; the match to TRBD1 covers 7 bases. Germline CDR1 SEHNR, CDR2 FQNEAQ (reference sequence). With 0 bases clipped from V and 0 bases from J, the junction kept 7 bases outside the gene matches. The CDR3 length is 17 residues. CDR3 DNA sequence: TGTGCCAGCAGCTTAGCGCCCAGGGGGAACATGAACACTGAAGCTTTCTTT. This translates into CASSLAPRGNMNTEAFF.

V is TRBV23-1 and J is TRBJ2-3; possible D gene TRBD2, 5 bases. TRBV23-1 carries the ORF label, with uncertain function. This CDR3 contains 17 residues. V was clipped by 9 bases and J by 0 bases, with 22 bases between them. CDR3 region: CARGKRRADSSTDTQYF. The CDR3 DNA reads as TGCGCCAGGGGGAAGAGGCGGGCCGATTCTAGCACAGATACGCAGTATTTT.

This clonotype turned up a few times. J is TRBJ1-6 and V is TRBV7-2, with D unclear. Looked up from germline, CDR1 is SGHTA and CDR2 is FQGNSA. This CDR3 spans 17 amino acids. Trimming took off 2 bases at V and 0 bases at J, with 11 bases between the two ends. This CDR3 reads CASSLRFGSSYNSPLHF. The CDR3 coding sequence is TGTGCCAGCAGCTTAAGATTCGGGAGCTCCTATAATTCACCCCTCCACTTT.

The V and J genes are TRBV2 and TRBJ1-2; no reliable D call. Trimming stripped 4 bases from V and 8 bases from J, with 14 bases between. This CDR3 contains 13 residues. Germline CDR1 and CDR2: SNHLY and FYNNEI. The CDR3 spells CASSVAGAHGYTF. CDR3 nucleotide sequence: TGTGCCAGCAGTGTGGCAGGCGCCCACGGCTACACCTTC.

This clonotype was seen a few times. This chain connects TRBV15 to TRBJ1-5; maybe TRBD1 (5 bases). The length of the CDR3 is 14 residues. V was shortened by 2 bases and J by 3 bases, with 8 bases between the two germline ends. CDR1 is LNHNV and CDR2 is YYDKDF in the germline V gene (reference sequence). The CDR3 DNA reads TGTGCCACCAGCAGACAGGGCCCCAATCAGCCCCAGCATTTT. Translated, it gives CATSRQGPNQPQHF.

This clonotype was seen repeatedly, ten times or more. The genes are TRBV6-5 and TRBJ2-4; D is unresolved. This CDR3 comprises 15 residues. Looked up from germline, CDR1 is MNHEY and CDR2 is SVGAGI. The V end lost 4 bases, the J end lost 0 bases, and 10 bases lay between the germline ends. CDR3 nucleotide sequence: TGTGCCAGCAGTTTGACATCTCTAGCCAAAAACATTCAGTACTTC. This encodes CASSLTSLAKNIQYF.

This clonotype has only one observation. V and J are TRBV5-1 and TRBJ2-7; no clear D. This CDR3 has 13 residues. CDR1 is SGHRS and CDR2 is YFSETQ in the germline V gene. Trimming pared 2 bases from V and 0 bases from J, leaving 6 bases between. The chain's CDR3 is CASSLPASYEQYF. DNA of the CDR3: TGCGCCAGCAGCTTACCAGCCTCCTACGAGCAGTACTTC.

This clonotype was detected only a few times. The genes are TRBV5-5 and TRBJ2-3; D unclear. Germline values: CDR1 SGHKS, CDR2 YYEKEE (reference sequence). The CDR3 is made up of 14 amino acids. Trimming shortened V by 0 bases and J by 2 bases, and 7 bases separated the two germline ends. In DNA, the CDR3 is TGTGCCAGCAGCTTGGGGCCGAACACAGATACGCAGTATTTT. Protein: CASSLGPNTDTQYF.

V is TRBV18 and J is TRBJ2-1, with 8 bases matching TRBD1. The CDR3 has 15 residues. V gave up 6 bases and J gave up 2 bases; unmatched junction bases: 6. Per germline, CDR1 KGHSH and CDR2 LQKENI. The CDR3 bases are TGTGCCAGCTCCTCCGGACAGGGTACCTACAATGAGCAGTTCTTC. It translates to CASSSGQGTYNEQFF.

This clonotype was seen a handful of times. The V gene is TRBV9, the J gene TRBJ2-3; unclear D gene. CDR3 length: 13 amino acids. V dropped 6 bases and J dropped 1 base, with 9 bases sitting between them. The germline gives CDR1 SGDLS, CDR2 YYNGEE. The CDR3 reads CASNRVGTDTQYF. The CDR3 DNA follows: TGTGCCAGCAACCGAGTCGGCACAGATACGCAGTATTTT.

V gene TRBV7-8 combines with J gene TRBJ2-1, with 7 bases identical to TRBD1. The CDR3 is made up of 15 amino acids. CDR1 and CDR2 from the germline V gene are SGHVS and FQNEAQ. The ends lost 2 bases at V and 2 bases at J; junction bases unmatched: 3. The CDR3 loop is CASSLRGPTYNEQFF. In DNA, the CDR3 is TGTGCCAGCAGCTTAAGGGGGCCTACCTACAATGAGCAGTTCTTC.

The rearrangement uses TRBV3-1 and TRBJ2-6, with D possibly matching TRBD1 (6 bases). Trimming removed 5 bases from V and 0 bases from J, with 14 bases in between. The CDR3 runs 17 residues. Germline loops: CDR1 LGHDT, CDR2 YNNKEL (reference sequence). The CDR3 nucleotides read TGTGCCAGCAGCGTACAGGGCCCGAGCTCTGGGGCCAACGTCCTGACTTTC. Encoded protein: CASSVQGPSSGANVLTF. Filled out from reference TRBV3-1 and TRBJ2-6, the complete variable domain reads DTAVSQTPKYLVTQMGNDKSIKCEQNLGHDTMYWYKQDSKKFLKIMFSYNNKELIINETVPNRFSPKSPDKAHLNLHINSLELGDSAVYFCASSVQGPSSGANVLTFGAGSRLTVL.

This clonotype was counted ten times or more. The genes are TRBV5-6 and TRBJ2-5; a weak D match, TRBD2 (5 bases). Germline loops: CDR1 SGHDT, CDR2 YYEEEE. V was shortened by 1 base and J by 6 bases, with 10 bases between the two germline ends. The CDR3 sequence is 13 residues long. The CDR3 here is CASSLRGLKTQYF. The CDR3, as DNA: TGTGCCAGCAGCTTGCGGGGATTAAAGACCCAGTACTTC.

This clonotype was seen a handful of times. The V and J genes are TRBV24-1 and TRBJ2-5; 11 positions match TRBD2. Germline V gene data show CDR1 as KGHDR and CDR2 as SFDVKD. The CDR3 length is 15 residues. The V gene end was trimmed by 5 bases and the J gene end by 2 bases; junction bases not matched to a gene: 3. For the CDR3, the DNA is TGTGCCACCAGTGGTAGACTAGCGGGACAAGAGACCCAGTACTTC. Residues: CATSGRLAGQETQYF.

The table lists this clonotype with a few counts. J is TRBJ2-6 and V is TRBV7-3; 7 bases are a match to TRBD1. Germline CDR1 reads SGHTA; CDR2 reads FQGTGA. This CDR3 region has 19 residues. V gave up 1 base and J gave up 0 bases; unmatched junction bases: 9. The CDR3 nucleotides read TGTGCCAGCAGCTTAAGTAGGGGGCGAAGTGTCTCTGGGGCCAACGTCCTGACTTTC. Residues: CASSLSRGRSVSGANVLTF.

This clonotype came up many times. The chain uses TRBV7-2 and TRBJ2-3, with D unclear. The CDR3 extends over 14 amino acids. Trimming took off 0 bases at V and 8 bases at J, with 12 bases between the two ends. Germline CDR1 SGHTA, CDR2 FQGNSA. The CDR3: CASSLAVQFGTQYF. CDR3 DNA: TGTGCCAGCAGCTTAGCAGTCCAGTTCGGTACGCAGTATTTT.

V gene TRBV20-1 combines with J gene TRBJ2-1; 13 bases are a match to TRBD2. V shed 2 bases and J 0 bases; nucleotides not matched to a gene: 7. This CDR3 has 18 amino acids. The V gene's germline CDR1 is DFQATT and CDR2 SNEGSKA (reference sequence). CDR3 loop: CSARRTSGSRGSYNEQFF. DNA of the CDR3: TGCAGTGCTAGAAGGACTAGCGGGAGTCGTGGCTCCTACAATGAGCAGTTCTTC.

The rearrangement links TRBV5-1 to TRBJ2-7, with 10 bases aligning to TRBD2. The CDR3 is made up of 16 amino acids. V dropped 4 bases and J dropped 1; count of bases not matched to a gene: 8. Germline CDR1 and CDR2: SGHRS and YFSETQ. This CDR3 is CASSPPSGSVSYEQYF. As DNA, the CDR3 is TGCGCCAGCAGCCCCCCTAGCGGGAGCGTATCCTACGAGCAGTACTTC. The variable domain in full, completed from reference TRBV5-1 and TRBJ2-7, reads KAGVTQTPRYLIKTRGQQVTLSCSPISGHRSVSWYQQTPGQGLQFLFEYFSETQRNKGNFPGRFSGRQFSNSRSEMNVSTLELGDSALYLCASSPPSGSVSYEQYFGPGTRLTVT.

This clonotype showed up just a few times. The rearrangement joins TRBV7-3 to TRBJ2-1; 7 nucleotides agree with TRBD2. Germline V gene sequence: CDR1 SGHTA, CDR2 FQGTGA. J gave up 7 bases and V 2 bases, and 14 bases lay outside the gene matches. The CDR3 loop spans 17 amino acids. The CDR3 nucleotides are TGTGCCAGCAGCTTATATCGGCTTGCGGGAGTCGATAATGAGCAGTTCTTC. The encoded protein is CASSLYRLAGVDNEQFF.

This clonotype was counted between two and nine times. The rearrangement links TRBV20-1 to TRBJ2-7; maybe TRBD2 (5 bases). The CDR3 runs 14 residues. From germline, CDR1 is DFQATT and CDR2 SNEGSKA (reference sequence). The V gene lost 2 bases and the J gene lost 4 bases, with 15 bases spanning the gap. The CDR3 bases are TGCAGTGCTAGAACTAGGGTGAGCGAGTACGAGCAGTACTTC. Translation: CSARTRVSEYEQYF.

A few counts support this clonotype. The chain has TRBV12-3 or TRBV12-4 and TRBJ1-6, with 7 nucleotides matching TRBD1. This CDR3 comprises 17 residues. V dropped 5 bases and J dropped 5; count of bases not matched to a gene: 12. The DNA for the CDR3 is TGTGCCAGCAGTCAGCGGGCCGACAGGGTAGATAATTCACCCCTCCACTTT. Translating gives CASSQRADRVDNSPLHF.

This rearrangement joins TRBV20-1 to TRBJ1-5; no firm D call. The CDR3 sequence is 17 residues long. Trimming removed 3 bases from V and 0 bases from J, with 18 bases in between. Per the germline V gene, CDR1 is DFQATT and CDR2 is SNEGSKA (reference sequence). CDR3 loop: CSASPREAPYSNQPQHF. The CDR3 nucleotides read TGCAGTGCTAGTCCGCGGGAGGCCCCCTATAGCAATCAGCCCCAGCATTTT.

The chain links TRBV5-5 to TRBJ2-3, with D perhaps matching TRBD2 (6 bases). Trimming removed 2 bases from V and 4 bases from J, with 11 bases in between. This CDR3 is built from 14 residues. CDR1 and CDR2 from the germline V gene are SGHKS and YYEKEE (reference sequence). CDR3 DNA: TGTGCCAGCAGCTTTTTCCGCGGGGCAGATACGCAGTATTTT. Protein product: CASSFFRGADTQYF.